This T cell receptor (beta chain) was sequenced in a study of blood T cell repertoires in COVID-19. Study information: Some COVID-19 samples were acute and others convalescent; all came from the United States, Italy and Spain. The analysed material was cDNA or gDNA that came from T cells, B-cell-depleted T cells, or PBMCs.

This clone has a single count. TCRdb keeps only in-frame clones here, not all; method: immunoSEQ multiplex PCR. The data hold 80,000 to 95,000 clones, with about 83% observed a single time. This CDR3 spans 15 amino acids. V dropped 5 bases and J dropped 4; count of bases not matched to a gene: 7. Germline V gene lookup returns CDR1 LNHDA and CDR2 SQIVND (reference sequence). The clonotype originates from a woman in her 70s with acute or convalescent COVID-19. The gene calls are TRBV19 and TRBJ1-2; 10 nucleotides match TRBD1. Sequencing was carried out using peripheral blood. CDR3 DNA sequence: TGTGCCAGTAGTGGCCGGGACAGGGGCGTCTATGGCTACACCTTC. Its protein is CASSGRDRGVYGYTF.